This TCR beta chain was found in a study of prognosis after radiotherapy for stage I lung cancer. Study context: Patients received stereotactic body radiotherapy alone, with no concurrent therapy.

CDR3 length: 16 amino acids. Germline V lookup: CDR1 MGHRA, CDR2 YSYEKL. At least ten counts were recorded for this clonotype. Its antigen is as yet unknown. Mismatch with germline at one junction end may stem from a read error. Notes on the study in general: Nobody established whether the expanded TCR clones were specific to the tumor.

CDR3 of TCR beta was amplified from genomic DNA via a two-round multiplex PCR. Gene-specific TRBV and TRBJ primers were used in PCR round one. In TCRdb, the multiplex PCR reads were re-called with MiXCR into one record per CDR3 protein. The sample carries about 31,000 distinct CDR3 sequences, 25% to 40% recorded once. Specimen: PBMCs, collected before or after stereotactic body radiation therapy (not recorded which). The TCR was taken from a donor aged 50 or older with non-small cell lung cancer. The chain links TRBV4-1 to TRBJ1-5, with a possible D match to TRBD1 (6 bases). The CDR3 is CASSQDGGLGNQPQHF. CDR3 bases: TGCGCCAGCAGTCAAGATGGGGGGCTGGGCAATCAGCCCCAGCATTTT.